Listed here is a single T cell receptor beta chain. Its matching antigen is unknown. V lost 5 bases, J lost 4 bases, and 8 bases lay in between. The CDR3 consists of 13 residues. Germline CDR1 is LNHNV and CDR2 is YYDKDF (reference sequence). The authors ran a second PCR of about 6 to 11 cycles using a sample-barcoded 5' primer and a J-beta primer mix. TCRdb called the 5' RACE reads again in MiXCR, with one record for every CDR3 protein. The sample holds about 770,000 distinct CDR3 sequences; under 55% are singletons and the top ten take approximately 19%. These data come from a study of blood T cells in healthy people across ages. General observations from the study: In these data, TCR beta diversity tracked strongly with naive T cell percentage.

The individuals who served as donors were healthy Caucasians living in Russia, aged about 6 to 100. The authors drew 8 to 10 milliliters of peripheral blood from each donor. Sequenced: blood. The receptor was derived from a man aged 60 to 69 in good health. The genes are TRBV15 and TRBJ1-4; the D is unclear. The CDR3 sequence: CATSSGRNEKLFF. As DNA, the CDR3 is TGTGCCACCAGCTCCGGACGTAATGAAAAACTGTTTTTT. Looking up the rest from reference TRBV15 and TRBJ1-4 gives the full variable domain: DAMVIQNPRYQVTQFGKPVTLSCSQTLNHNVMYWYQQKSSQAPKLLFHYYDKDFNNEADTPDNFQSRRPNTSFCFLDIRSPGLGDTAMYLCATSSGRNEKLFFGSGTQLSVL.